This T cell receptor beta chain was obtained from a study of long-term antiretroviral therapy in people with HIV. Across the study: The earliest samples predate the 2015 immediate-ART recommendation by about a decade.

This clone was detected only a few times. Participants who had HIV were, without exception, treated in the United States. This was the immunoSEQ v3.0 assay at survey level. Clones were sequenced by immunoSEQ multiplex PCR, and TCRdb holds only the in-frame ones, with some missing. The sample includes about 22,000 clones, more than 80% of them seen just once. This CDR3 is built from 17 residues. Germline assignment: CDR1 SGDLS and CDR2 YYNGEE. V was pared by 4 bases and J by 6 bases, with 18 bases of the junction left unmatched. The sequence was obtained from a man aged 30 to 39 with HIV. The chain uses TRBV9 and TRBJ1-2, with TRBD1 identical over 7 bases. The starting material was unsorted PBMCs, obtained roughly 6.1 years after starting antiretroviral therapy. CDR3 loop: CASSSHLHPGTADGYTF. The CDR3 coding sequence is TGTGCCAGCAGCTCTCACCTTCACCCGGGGACAGCCGATGGCTACACCTTC.